This paragraph covers one TCR beta chain sequence. Antigen unknown. Profiling relied on immunoSEQ multiplex PCR, and the TCRdb table lists in-frame clones only, not all of them. The table lists 20,000 to 25,000 clones, 73% of them singletons. This entry is derived from a study of OX40 agonist ivuxolimab in advanced cancers. Study-wide background: Ivuxolimab is an agonistic anti-OX40 (CD134) antibody, and patients were treated with it. In three patients, partial responses were observed, one with hepatocellular carcinoma and two with cutaneous melanoma. Findings of the study overall: Doses of 0.1 to 3.0 mg/kg were accompanied by clonal expansion of CD4+ and CD8+ blood T cells by week 6.

CDR1 and CDR2 from the germline V gene are SEHNR and FQNEAQ (reference sequence). The CDR3 has 15 amino acids. The junction had 12 bases not matched to a gene; V was cut back by 5 bases and J by 8 bases. Blood specimens came from baseline, cycle 4 day 1, and cycle 7 day 1. The sequenced sample was CD4+ or CD8+ T cells sorted from blood, obtained in a trial of the OX40 agonist ivuxolimab. V gene TRBV7-9 combines with J gene TRBJ1-3; 7 bases match TRBD1. The clonotype comes from an adult with an advanced solid tumor such as melanoma, head and neck, liver or kidney cancer. CDR3 loop: CASSREIDRADTIYF. The CDR3 bases are TGTGCCAGCAGCCGTGAGATCGACAGGGCTGACACCATATATTTT.